This T cell receptor (beta chain) was retrieved from a study of T cells in Graves' hyperthyroidism and ophthalmopathy. About the research overall: It was at initial diagnosis, before any treatment, that peripheral blood was collected.

Diagnoses rested on clinical symptoms, serum thyroxine and TRAb, thyroid ultrasound and orbital computed tomography. Trimming cost V 6 bases and J 10 bases; bases outside gene matches: 10. Germline V gene lookup returns CDR1 MNHNS and CDR2 SASEGT. The CDR3 consists of 14 residues. Regions amplified from RNA transcripts were the TCR beta CDR3 regions. The TCR CDR3 first-round RT-PCR relied on the HTBI primer set. TCRdb reanalysed the multiplex PCR reads using MiXCR and keeps one entry per CDR3 protein. The data hold a few hundred thousand distinct CDR3 sequences, with around 20% observed a single time.

The sequenced material came from blood. J is TRBJ2-1 and V is TRBV6-1, with 9 bases matching TRBD1. This TCR came from a man aged 18 to 29 with Graves' ophthalmopathy. As DNA, the CDR3 is TGTGCCAGCAGCCCGGGACAGGGCACCATAGAGCAGTTCTTC. Translation: CASSPGQGTIEQFF.